This TCR beta chain derives from a study of blood T cell repertoires in COVID-19. Turning to the study itself: The United States, Italy and Spain were the sources of the acute and convalescent COVID-19 samples. The analysed material was cDNA or gDNA that came from T cells, B-cell-depleted T cells, or PBMCs.

The CDR3 contains 14 residues. Germline values: CDR1 SQVTM, CDR2 ANQGSEA. As processed by the authors: Reference gene primer amplification in the assay estimated nucleated cell counts. The protocol was immunoSEQ multiplex PCR, while the TCRdb copy is restricted to in-frame clones and leaves out a portion. The DNA gave D and trimming, while V, J and clone size come from that table. This sample has roughly 180,000 clones, with approximately 88% found just once. J is TRBJ1-2 and V is TRBV29-1, with 7 bases that match TRBD1. The source of this sequence is a woman aged 30 to 39 with acute or convalescent COVID-19. Source material: peripheral blood. The CDR3 DNA reads as TGCAGTGATCAAGGGGACAGCTATAACTATGGCTACACCTTC. This translates into CSDQGDSYNYGYTF. The variable domain in full, completed from reference TRBV29-1 and TRBJ1-2, reads SAVISQKPSRDICQRGTSLTIQCQVDSQVTMMFWYRQQPGQSLTLIATANQGSEATYESGFVIDKFPISRPNLTFSTLTVSNMSPEDSSIYLCSDQGDSYNYGYTFGSGTRLTVV.